Sequencing of this T cell receptor (beta chain) was carried out in a study of radiotherapy plus CTLA-4 blockade in lung cancer. Whole-study findings and limits: Early blood T cell clone dynamics reportedly forecast response best, with interferon-beta. Expansion of tumor-derived TCR clones was observed in blood after radiotherapy plus ipilimumab.

On this clone: Its cognate antigen is unknown.

Using immunoSEQ multiplex PCR, the repertoire was profiled, and TCRdb retains in-frame clones only, with some absent. The sample includes about 38,000 clones, about three quarters of them seen just once. V shed 4 bases and J 3 bases; nucleotides not matched to a gene: 4. Germline assignment: CDR1 SGHRS and CDR2 YFSETQ. This CDR3 has 15 amino acids. The clonotype comes from a human donor with non-small cell lung cancer who had stable disease on radiotherapy plus ipilimumab. The genes are TRBV5-1 and TRBJ1-4, with 9 bases fitting TRBD1. Sequencing used peripheral blood, obtained from a patient treated with radiotherapy plus ipilimumab. The CDR3 sequence is CASSLQGASNEKLFF. The CDR3 region has the DNA TGCGCCAGCAGCCTACAGGGGGCGTCTAATGAAAAACTGTTTTTT.